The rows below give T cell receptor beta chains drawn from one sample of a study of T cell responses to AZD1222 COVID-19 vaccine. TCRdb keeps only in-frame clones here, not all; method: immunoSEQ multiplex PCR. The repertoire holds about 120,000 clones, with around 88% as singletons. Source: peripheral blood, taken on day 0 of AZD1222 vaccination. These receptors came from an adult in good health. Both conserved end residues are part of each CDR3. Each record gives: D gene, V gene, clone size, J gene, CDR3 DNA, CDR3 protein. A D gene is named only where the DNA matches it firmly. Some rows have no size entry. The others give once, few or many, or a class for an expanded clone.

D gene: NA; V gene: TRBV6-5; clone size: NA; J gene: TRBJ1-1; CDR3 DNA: TGTGCCAGCAGCCTAGCCTGGGGGGCGAACACTGAAGCTTTCTTT; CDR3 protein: CASSLAWGANTEAFF
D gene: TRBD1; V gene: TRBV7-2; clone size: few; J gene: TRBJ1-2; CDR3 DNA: TGTGCCAGCAGCCCGAGACAGGGACTGGATGGCTACACCTTC; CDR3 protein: CASSPRQGLDGYTF
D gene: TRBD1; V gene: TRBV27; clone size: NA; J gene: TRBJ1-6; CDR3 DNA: TGTGCCAGCAGGGGACAGGGGCCACCCCTCCACTTT; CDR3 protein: CASRGQGPPLHF
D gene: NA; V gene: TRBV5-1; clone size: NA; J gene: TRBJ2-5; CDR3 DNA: TGCGCCAGCAGCTTGGCCGAAGAGACCCAGTACTTC; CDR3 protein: CASSLAEETQYF
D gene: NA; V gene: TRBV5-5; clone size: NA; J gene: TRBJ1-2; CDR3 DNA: TGTGCCAGCAGCTCCTCAGCAGACGGGTATGGCTACACCTTC; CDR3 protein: CASSSSADGYGYTF
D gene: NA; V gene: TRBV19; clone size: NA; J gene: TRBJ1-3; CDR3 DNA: TGTGCCAGTAGTATAGTCAGCCGGAGCTCTGGAAACACCATATATTTT; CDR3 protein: CASSIVSRSSGNTIYF
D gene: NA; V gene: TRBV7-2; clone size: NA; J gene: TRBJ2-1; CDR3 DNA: TGTGCCAGCAGCTTAGGTCGCTCGGGGTACGAGCAGTTCTTC; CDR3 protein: CASSLGRSGYEQFF
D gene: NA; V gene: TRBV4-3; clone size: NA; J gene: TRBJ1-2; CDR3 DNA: TGCGCCAGCAGCCAGGGGGGCGGGACCGGTGGCTACACCTTC; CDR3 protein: CASSQGGGTGGYTF
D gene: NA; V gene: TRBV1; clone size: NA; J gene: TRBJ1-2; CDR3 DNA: TGCACCAGCATAAGAGGAGAGACTAACTATGGCTACACCTTC; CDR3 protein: CTSIRGETNYGYTF
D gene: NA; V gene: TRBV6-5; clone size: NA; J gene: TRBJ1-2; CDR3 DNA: TGTGCCAGCAGTCCCCGGGACGCTGCTAACTATGGCTACACCTTC; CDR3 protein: CASSPRDAANYGYTF
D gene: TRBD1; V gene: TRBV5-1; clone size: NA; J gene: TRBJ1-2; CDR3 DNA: TGCGCCAGCAGCTCCGGGACAGGGGGCTTGGTGGATGGCTACACCTTC; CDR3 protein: CASSSGTGGLVDGYTF
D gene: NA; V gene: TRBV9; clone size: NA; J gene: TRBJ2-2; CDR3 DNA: TGTGCCAGCAGCGTCACCTTAGGAGGGGCCGGGGAGCTGTTTTTT; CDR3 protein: CASSVTLGGAGELFF
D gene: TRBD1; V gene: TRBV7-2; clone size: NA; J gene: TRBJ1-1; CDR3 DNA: TGTGCCAGCAGCGGAGGGACAGGGAGCGTGATCGGGACTGAAGCTTTCTTT; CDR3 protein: CASSGGTGSVIGTEAFF
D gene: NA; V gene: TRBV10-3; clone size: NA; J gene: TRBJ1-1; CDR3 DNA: TGTGCCATCAGTGAAAGCGGACAGACGCTTGAAGCTTTCTTT; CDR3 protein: CAISESGQTLEAFF
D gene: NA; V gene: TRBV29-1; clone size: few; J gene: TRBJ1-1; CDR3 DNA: TGCAGCGTCCGCCTGACAGGCAATGAAGCTTTCTTT; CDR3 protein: CSVRLTGNEAFF
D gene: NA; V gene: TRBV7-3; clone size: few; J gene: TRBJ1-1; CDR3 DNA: TGTGCCAGCAGCTTAACCCCCAACACTGAAGCTTTCTTT; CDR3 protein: CASSLTPNTEAFF
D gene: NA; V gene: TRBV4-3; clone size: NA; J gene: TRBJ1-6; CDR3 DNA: TGCGCCAGCAGCCAATCAAATGGGGCGAGCTCCTATAATTCACCCCTCCACTTT; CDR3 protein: CASSQSNGASSYNSPLHF
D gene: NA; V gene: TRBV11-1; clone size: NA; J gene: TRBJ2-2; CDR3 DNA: TGTGCCAGCAGCTTAGGTAGCAGGAACACCGGGGAGCTGTTTTTT; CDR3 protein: CASSLGSRNTGELFF
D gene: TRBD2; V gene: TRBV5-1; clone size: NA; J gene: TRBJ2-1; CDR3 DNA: TGCGCCAGCAGCTTCCTAGCGGGGGCCGAGCAGTTCTTC; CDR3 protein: CASSFLAGAEQFF
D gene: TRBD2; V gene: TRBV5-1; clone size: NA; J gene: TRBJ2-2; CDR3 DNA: TGCGCCAGCAGCTTGGCCCCCGCTAGCGGGAGGGCCGTAACCGGGGAGCTGTTTTTT; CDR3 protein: CASSLAPASGRAVTGELFF
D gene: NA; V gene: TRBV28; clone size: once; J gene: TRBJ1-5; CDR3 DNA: TGTGCCAGCAGTTGGAGTGGGGAATGGGATCGAGGCAATCAGCCCCAGCATTTT; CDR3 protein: CASSWSGEWDRGNQPQHF
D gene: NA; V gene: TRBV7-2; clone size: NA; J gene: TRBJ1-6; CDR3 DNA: TGTGCCAGCAGCTTAGTTGGTGGACGGAAGAATTCACCCCTCCACTTT; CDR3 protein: CASSLVGGRKNSPLHF
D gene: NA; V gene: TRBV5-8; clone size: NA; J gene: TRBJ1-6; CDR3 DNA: TGTGCCAGCAGCTTGGTGCGTCATTCTAACTATAATTCACCCCTCCACTTT; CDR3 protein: CASSLVRHSNYNSPLHF
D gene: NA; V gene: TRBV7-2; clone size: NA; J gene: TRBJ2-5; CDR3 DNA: TGTGCCAGCAATGCGCTTCTCCAAGAGACCCAGTACTTC; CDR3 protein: CASNALLQETQYF
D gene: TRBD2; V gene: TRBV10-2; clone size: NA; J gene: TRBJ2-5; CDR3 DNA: TGCGCCAGCAGGCCCATCGGGGGGGCCAGGGAGACCCAGTACTTC; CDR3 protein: CASRPIGGARETQYF
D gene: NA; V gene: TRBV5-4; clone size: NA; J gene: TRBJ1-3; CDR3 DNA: TGTGCCAGCAGCTCTCAGAGAAGTGGAAACACCATATATTTT; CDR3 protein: CASSSQRSGNTIYF
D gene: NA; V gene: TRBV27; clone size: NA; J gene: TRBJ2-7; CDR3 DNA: TGTGCCAGCATGAAGGGGATCGAGCAGTACTTC; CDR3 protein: CASMKGIEQYF
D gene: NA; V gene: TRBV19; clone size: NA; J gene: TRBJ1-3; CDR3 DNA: TGTGCCAGTAATCCAGGTCGCTCTGGAAACACCATATATTTT; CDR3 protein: CASNPGRSGNTIYF
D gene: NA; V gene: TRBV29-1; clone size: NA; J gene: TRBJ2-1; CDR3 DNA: TGCAGCGTTGGATCTAGCGACAGTTCCGGTGAGCAGTTCTTC; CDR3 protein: CSVGSSDSSGEQFF
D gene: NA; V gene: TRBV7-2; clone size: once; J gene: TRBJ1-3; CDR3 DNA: TGTGCCAGCAGCTTAAGGGGCAGGGTAGACACCATATATTTT; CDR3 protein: CASSLRGRVDTIYF
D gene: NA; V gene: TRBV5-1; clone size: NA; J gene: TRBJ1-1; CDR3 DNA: TGCGCCAGCAGCTTGAGGGGGGCGCGGAACACTGAAGCTTTCTTT; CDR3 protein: CASSLRGARNTEAFF
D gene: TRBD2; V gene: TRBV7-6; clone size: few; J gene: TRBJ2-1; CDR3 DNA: TGTGCCAGCAGCTTAGACGCTAGCGGGAGCCTTCCCTACAATGAGCAGTTCTTC; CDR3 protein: CASSLDASGSLPYNEQFF
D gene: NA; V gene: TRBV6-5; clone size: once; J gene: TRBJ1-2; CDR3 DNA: TGTGCCAGCAGTTATGGATCTGAAGGGAATGGCTACACCTTC; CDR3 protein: CASSYGSEGNGYTF
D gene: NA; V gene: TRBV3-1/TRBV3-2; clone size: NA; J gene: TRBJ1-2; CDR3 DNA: TGTGCCAGCAGCCAAGGGCACAGTAACTATGGCTACACCTTC; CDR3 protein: CASSQGHSNYGYTF
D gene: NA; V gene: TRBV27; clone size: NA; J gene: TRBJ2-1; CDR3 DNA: TGTGCCAGCGGAAGGGACAATTACAATGAGCAGTTCTTC; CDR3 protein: CASGRDNYNEQFF
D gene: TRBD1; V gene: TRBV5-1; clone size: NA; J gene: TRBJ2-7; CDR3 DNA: TGCGCCAGCAGCGGGAGGGGACAGGGAAAAACCTACGAGCAGTACTTC; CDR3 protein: CASSGRGQGKTYEQYF
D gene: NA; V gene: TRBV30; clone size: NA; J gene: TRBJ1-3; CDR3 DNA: TGTGCCTGGAGTCCCTCTGGAAACACCATATATTTT; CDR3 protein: CAWSPSGNTIYF